This entry features one T cell receptor (beta chain) sequence. The target of this receptor is not known. No much larger clone is present one base from it, and per-base qualities are unavailable. The data are from a study of blood T cell repertoires in COVID-19 (dated by TCRdb to 2020 to 2021). At the level of the whole study: Collaborator samples came from the United States, Italy and Spain and covered acute and convalescent phases of COVID-19. The prospective study material was composed of cDNA or gDNA derived from T cells, B-cell-depleted T cells, or PBMCs. The dataset comprised deeply sampled blood TCRbeta repertoires from subjects exposed to, actively infected with, or recovered from COVID-19. The repertoires were released in a freely available public database intended as a resource for research on the immune response to SARS-CoV-2. Samples were obtained from the ongoing ImmuneRACE study (first 160 participants) and from 1,254 subjects provided by 6 global collaborators. The sample metadata nearly always contained a de-identified subject ID, COVID-19 status, age in years and sex. Where HLA class I and class II types were available, the types were taken from metadata supplied by the sample provider, not from assay-based typing.

General findings and caveats noted by the study authors: Clinical and demographic metadata were provided uncurated, with the amount varying by source and participant.

The immunoSEQ Assay, a bias-controlled multiplex PCR, was used to amplify TCRbeta CDR3 regions from genomic DNA. In the authors' own workflow: Within the assay, amplification of reference gene primers was used to estimate how many nucleated cells each sample contained. To quantify the absolute abundance of each unique TCRbeta CDR3 rearrangement, sequence reads were collapsed and filtered. For each sample, productive Simpson clonality was calculated by taking the square root of Simpson's diversity index across productive rearrangements. TCRdb took this table from immuneACCESS and kept in-frame rearrangements with V and J called. Such tables lack part of the clones; where checked against another copy, unresolved V genes explain under half of the gap, and the rest is unexplained. D and trimming come from the DNA, and the V and J calls and clone size come from that table. The sample profile shows about 140,000 clones; about 86% of them were found once. Less than 4% of the sample is held by the ten biggest clonotypes.

At the junction V is shortened by 5 bases and J by 3 bases; bases outside the gene matches: 8. The CDR3 sequence holds 18 residues, the cysteine and phenylalanine included. Only the CDR3 portion is preserved as DNA: 54 bases, with reading frame beginning at the first base. CDR1 and CDR2 are drawn from the germline V gene: ENHRY, SYGVKD. Each collaborating institution followed its own protocols to collect whole blood in K2EDTA tubes. For TCRbeta analysis, collaborators shipped samples in one of three forms: frozen whole blood, isolated PBMCs, or DNA extracted from either of those sample types. The chain is encoded by TRBV10-3 joined to TRBJ2-2; TRBD2 aligns with 14 central bases. Sequenced: peripheral blood. The TCR sequence derives from a woman aged 60-70 years with acute or convalescent COVID-19. The CDR3 region has the sequence CAISLTSGRAGDTGELFF. In nucleotides, the sequence is TGTGCCATCAGTCTGACTAGCGGGAGGGCCGGGGACACCGGGGAGCTGTTTTTT.